The 15 T cell receptor beta chains below all came from one sample that was sequenced in a study of Ad26.COV2.S vaccination and SARS-CoV-2 variants. Described treatment: around 19 received Ad26.COV2.S at low or high dose, single or two shots; several received placebo; per-sample allocation not given. At day 63 after the first vaccine or placebo injection, samples were drawn. Sequenced by immunoSEQ multiplex PCR; TCRdb stores in-frame clones only, minus some. The table includes approximately 420,000 clones, roughly 90% detected once. This sample comprised peripheral blood, obtained in a trial of Ad26.COV2.S vaccine versus placebo. The receptors stem from a person between 18 and 60 years old who received the Ad26.COV2.S COVID-19 vaccine or a placebo.

The chain carries TRBV7-3 and TRBJ1-2; the D gene is possibly TRBD1 (5 bases). V lost 4 bases, J lost 8 bases, and 14 bases lay in between. The CDR3 has 13 amino acids. Germline CDR1 and CDR2: SGHTA and FQGTGA. CDR3 protein: CASSSLGTGGYTF. In DNA, the CDR3 is TGTGCCAGCAGCTCCCTCGGGACGGGCGGCTACACCTTC.

The chain joins TRBV28 to TRBJ2-3; 9 positions match TRBD2. CDR3 length: 18 residues. After removal of 6 bases from V and 2 bases from J, the junction contained 15 bases not matched to a gene. CDR1 is MDHEN, CDR2 SYDVKM, per germline. The CDR3 nucleotides read TGTGCCAGCAGGGGGCTTAGCGGGGGCCGGGGTTCCACAGATACGCAGTATTTT. This sequence encodes CASRGLSGGRGSTDTQYF.

The chain joins TRBV12-3 or TRBV12-4 to TRBJ2-2; no clear D gene. V lost 10 bases, J lost 7 bases, and 16 bases lay in between. The CDR3 consists of 13 residues. CDR3 loop: CATTETLIGELFF. CDR3 bases: TGTGCCACCACGGAGACATTGATCGGGGAGCTGTTTTTT.

The chain couples TRBV19 to TRBJ2-7, with a possible D match to TRBD2 (5 bases). This CDR3 spans 15 amino acids. Germline lookup yields CDR1 LNHDA and CDR2 SQIVND (reference sequence). V was trimmed by 3 bases and J by 2 bases, leaving 14 bases between them. CDR3 DNA: TGTGCCAGTAGTATGCGAGGGCTATTTCCCTACGAGCAGTACTTC. It specifies CASSMRGLFPYEQYF.

This chain joins TRBV5-1 and TRBJ2-5; D remains unclear. Germline V gene data show CDR1 as SGHRS and CDR2 as YFSETQ. The length of the CDR3 is 12 residues. V lost 0 bases to trimming and J lost 7 bases, with 7 bases between them. CDR3 loop: CASSLDWGTQYF. In nucleotides, the CDR3 is TGCGCCAGCAGCTTGGATTGGGGGACCCAGTACTTC.

The CDR3 region is CASSFPSGGADTGELFF. CDR3 nucleotide sequence: TGTGCCAGCAGCTTCCCTAGCGGGGGGGCCGACACCGGGGAGCTGTTTTTT. The chain combines TRBV7-6 with TRBJ2-2; 12 bases map to TRBD2. CDR1 is SGHVS, CDR2 FNYEAQ, per germline. The V gene end was trimmed by 3 bases and the J gene end by 3 bases; junction bases not matched to a gene: 5. This CDR3 is 17 amino acids long.

This clone was counted many times. The chain carries TRBV6-5 and TRBJ1-5; 8 bases fit TRBD1. The CDR3 loop spans 15 amino acids. Losses at the gene ends were 6 bases for V and 1 base for J; bases not matched to a gene: 5. CDR1 and CDR2 (germline): MNHEY, SVGAGI. Here the CDR3 reads CASSLRQGSNQPQHF. For the CDR3, the DNA is TGTGCCAGCAGCCTAAGACAGGGGAGCAATCAGCCCCAGCATTTT.

The chain joins TRBV12-3 or TRBV12-4 to TRBJ1-2, with TRBD1 as a possible D gene (5 bases). The CDR3 has 13 residues. V was cut by 6 bases and J by 6 bases, with 14 bases left in between. As DNA, the CDR3 is TGTGCCAGCAGCTACATGGGGACTCATGGCTACACCTTC. This encodes CASSYMGTHGYTF.

V gene TRBV30 combines with J gene TRBJ1-2; no clear D gene. This CDR3 contains 16 residues. Trimming took 3 bases from V and 3 from J, leaving 20 bases between them. The V gene's germline CDR1 is GTSNPN and CDR2 SVGIG (reference sequence). Here the CDR3 DNA reads TGTGCCTGGAGGTCCAGGACGGAGGGCCGGTACTATGGCTACACCTTC. This sequence encodes CAWRSRTEGRYYGYTF.

The genes are TRBV5-1 and TRBJ2-2; no reliable D call. Trimming removed 0 bases at V and 6 bases at J, with 9 bases between. The CDR3 contains 14 residues. The germline CDR1 and CDR2 sequences are SGHRS and YFSETQ. CDR3 region: CASSLGYQSGELFF. DNA for the CDR3: TGCGCCAGCAGCTTGGGATACCAATCCGGGGAGCTGTTTTTT. Looking up the rest from reference TRBV5-1 and TRBJ2-2 gives the full variable domain: KAGVTQTPRYLIKTRGQQVTLSCSPISGHRSVSWYQQTPGQGLQFLFEYFSETQRNKGNFPGRFSGRQFSNSRSEMNVSTLELGDSALYLCASSLGYQSGELFFGEGSRLTVL.

The chain's CDR3 is CASRPALQETQYF. The CDR3, as DNA: TGTGCCAGCAGACCTGCTCTCCAAGAGACCCAGTACTTC. The chain carries TRBV6-5 and TRBJ2-5; no firm D call. Trimming shortened V by 6 bases and J by 1 base, and 9 bases separated the two germline ends. The germline CDR1 and CDR2 sequences are MNHEY and SVGAGI. The length of the CDR3 is 13 residues.

V gene TRBV28 combines with J gene TRBJ1-4, with 8 bases matching TRBD1. The CDR3 consists of 15 residues. Germline CDR1 MDHEN, CDR2 SYDVKM. Germline trimming cut 3 bases from V and 6 bases from J; bases unmatched to any gene: 6. CDR3 residues: CASSFTRGRDEKLFF. The CDR3 DNA reads as TGTGCCAGCAGTTTCACCAGGGGGCGGGATGAAAAACTGTTTTTT.

V usage is TRBV29-1 and J usage is TRBJ1-1; 8 bases are shared with TRBD1. From germline, CDR1 is SQVTM and CDR2 ANQGSEA. Trimming cost V 7 bases and J 3 bases; bases outside gene matches: 4. The CDR3 has 12 amino acids. The CDR3 spells CSGGQVHTEAFF. CDR3 sequence (DNA): TGCAGCGGGGGACAGGTGCACACTGAAGCTTTCTTT.

The V call is TRBV6-5, the J call TRBJ1-3, with a possible D match to TRBD1 (5 bases). The CDR3 runs to 14 residues. The germline gives CDR1 MNHEY, CDR2 SVGAGI. Trimming took off 6 bases at V and 3 bases at J, with 12 bases between the two ends. The CDR3 DNA reads TGTGCCAGCAGCTCGGGACTGTATGGAAACACCATATATTTT. It specifies CASSSGLYGNTIYF.

This CDR3 reads CASSVTGTRDSPLHF. The DNA of the CDR3 is TGTGCCAGCAGTGTGACGGGGACTCGGGATTCACCCCTCCACTTT. The genes are TRBV6-6 and TRBJ1-6; D is perhaps TRBD1 (5 bases). Germline-derived CDR1 and CDR2 are MNHNY and SVGAGI (reference sequence). This CDR3 region has 15 residues. Trimming left V 5 bases short and J 8 bases short, with 16 bases between.